This entry lists 24 T cell receptor beta chains sequenced from one sample in a study of Ad26.COV2.S vaccination and SARS-CoV-2 variants. Noted treatment: 15 to 20 received Ad26.COV2.S at low or high dose, single or two shots; roughly five received placebo; per-sample allocation not given. Specimen acquisition occurred on day 63 following the initial vaccine or placebo injection. The assay was immunoSEQ multiplex PCR, and TCRdb's table has in-frame clones only and misses some. The sample has roughly 320,000 clones; roughly 84% are singletons. The sequenced sample was peripheral blood, obtained in a trial of Ad26.COV2.S vaccine versus placebo. These receptors came from a person between 18 and 65 years old who received the Ad26.COV2.S COVID-19 vaccine or a placebo.

The chain has TRBV5-8 and TRBJ2-2, with D possibly TRBD2 on 6 matching bases. V lost 4 bases and J 5 bases, leaving 12 bases between the germline ends. Germline lookup yields CDR1 SGHTS and CDR2 YDEGEE. The CDR3 sequence is 14 residues long. CDR3 coding DNA: TGTGCCAGCAGCATTTACGGGGGTACCGGGGAGCTGTTTTTT. This encodes CASSIYGGTGELFF.

To note about this clone: Other DNA sequences in this sample translate to the same CDR3. This chain joins TRBV2 and TRBJ1-5; D possibly corresponds to TRBD1 (5 bases). The CDR3 is made up of 14 amino acids. Germline CDR1 SNHLY, CDR2 FYNNEI. Trimming removed 3 bases from V and 4 bases from J, with 10 bases in between. CDR3 protein: CASSEQGWNQPQHF. CDR3 sequence (DNA): TGTGCCAGCAGTGAGCAGGGATGGAATCAGCCCCAGCATTTT.

V gene TRBV27 combines with J gene TRBJ2-7; 7 positions match TRBD2. The CDR3 sequence is 12 residues long. Per the germline V gene, CDR1 is MNHEY and CDR2 is SMNVEV (reference sequence). V lost 6 bases and J lost 7; bases outside the gene matches: 6. DNA of the CDR3: TGTGCCAGCAGGGACAACGGGGGGGAGCAGTACTTC. Amino acids: CASRDNGGEQYF.

This clone was seen a single time. The chain combines TRBV29-1 with TRBJ2-1, with TRBD1 matching over 7 bases. The length of the CDR3 is 14 residues. Germline V gene sequence: CDR1 SQVTM, CDR2 ANQGSEA. The junction had 6 bases not matched to a gene; V was cut back by 3 bases and J by 4 bases. Here the CDR3 DNA reads TGCAGCGTTGACGGTAAGGGGGCTTACAATGAGCAGTTCTTC. It encodes CSVDGKGAYNEQFF.

The chain couples TRBV6-5 to TRBJ1-2; D is possibly TRBD1 (5 bases). Per germline, CDR1 MNHEY and CDR2 SVGAGI. With 6 bases removed from V and 3 bases from J, the gap between germline ends came to 11 bases. This CDR3 spans 13 amino acids. The CDR3: CASSPWGDYGYTF. For the CDR3, the DNA is TGTGCCAGCAGCCCCTGGGGGGACTATGGCTACACCTTC.

The J gene is TRBJ1-1, the V gene TRBV7-9; 10 bases map to TRBD1. The CDR3 has 16 residues. In germline, CDR1 is SEHNR, CDR2 FQNEAQ (reference sequence). Trimming at V came to 1 base and at J to 5 bases, leaving 7 bases not matched to a gene. The CDR3 DNA follows: TGTGCCAGCAGCTTAGGGGGACAGGGGATGGGGACTGAAGCTTTCTTT. Protein: CASSLGGQGMGTEAFF.

V gene TRBV4-2 combines with J gene TRBJ1-5; TRBD1 might be the D (5 bases). V gave up 0 bases and J gave up 0 bases, with 12 bases separating them. Germline CDR1 and CDR2: LGHNA and YNFKEQ. The CDR3 is made up of 17 amino acids. This chain's CDR3 is CASSQDFAGSSNQPQHF. The CDR3 DNA follows: TGTGCCAGCAGCCAAGATTTTGCAGGGTCTAGCAATCAGCCCCAGCATTTT.

The chain combines TRBV19 with TRBJ2-4; D not resolved. Trimming cost V 3 bases and J 2 bases, with 11 bases left between them. Per the germline V gene, CDR1 is LNHDA and CDR2 is SQIVND (reference sequence). The CDR3 has 15 residues. CDR3 loop: CASSINGGTKNIQYF. As DNA, the CDR3 is TGTGCCAGTAGTATTAATGGTGGGACCAAAAACATTCAGTACTTC.

The chain couples TRBV7-8 to TRBJ2-1; D gene ambiguous. V lost 4 bases and J 15 bases, leaving 22 bases between the germline ends. The V gene's germline CDR1 is SGHVS and CDR2 FQNEAQ. This CDR3 contains 14 residues. CDR3 DNA: TGTGCCAGCAGCTCGGGTAGGGTTCCCCTACTCTGGTTCTTC. Encoded protein: CASSSGRVPLLWFF.

This clone has only a few counts. The chain combines TRBV5-6 with TRBJ2-7, with 7 positions matching TRBD1. The CDR3 contains 15 residues. Germline V gene lookup returns CDR1 SGHDT and CDR2 YYEEEE. The J segment lost 4 bases and the V segment lost 2 bases, leaving 9 bases of the junction unmatched. CDR3 sequence: CASSLAGTDWYEQYF. DNA of the CDR3: TGTGCCAGCAGCTTAGCCGGGACAGACTGGTACGAGCAGTACTTC. The full variable domain, with the rest looked up from reference TRBV5-6 and TRBJ2-7, is DAGVTQSPTHLIKTRGQQVTLRCSPKSGHDTVSWYQQALGQGPQFIFQYYEEEERQRGNFPDRFSGHQFPNYSSELNVNALLLGDSALYLCASSLAGTDWYEQYFGPGTRLTVT.

The rearrangement links TRBV5-5 to TRBJ1-4, with D unresolved. This CDR3 spans 14 amino acids. V lost 4 bases and J lost 5, with 12 bases in between. The germline V gene encodes CDR1 SGHKS and CDR2 YYEKEE (reference sequence). In DNA form, the CDR3 reads TGTGCCAGCAGCCAACCGCCGGAAAATGAAAAACTGTTTTTT. Protein product: CASSQPPENEKLFF.

The chain has TRBV4-1 and TRBJ2-7; 9 bases are a match to TRBD1. V gave up 2 bases and J gave up 2 bases; unmatched junction bases: 4. Germline CDR1 and CDR2: MGHRA and YSYEKL. The CDR3 totals 15 residues. CDR3 nucleotide sequence: TGCGCCAGCAGCCAACTAGGACAGGGGACCTACGAGCAGTACTTC. Its protein product is CASSQLGQGTYEQYF.

The V and J genes are TRBV15 and TRBJ1-2; D remains unclear. The CDR3 is 13 amino acids. Trimming stripped 1 base from V and 4 bases from J, with 7 bases between. In germline, CDR1 is LNHNV, CDR2 YYDKDF (reference sequence). The CDR3 reads CATSRGRIYGYTF. CDR3 nucleotide sequence: TGTGCCACCAGCAGAGGACGGATCTATGGCTACACCTTC. Supplemented by reference TRBV15 and TRBJ1-2, the full variable domain reads DAMVIQNPRYQVTQFGKPVTLSCSQTLNHNVMYWYQQKSSQAPKLLFHYYDKDFNNEADTPDNFQSRRPNTSFCFLDIRSPGLGDTAMYLCATSRGRIYGYTFGSGTRLTVV.

The V and J genes are TRBV3-1 (or the pseudogene TRBV3-2) and TRBJ2-5; maybe TRBD1 (5 bases). This CDR3 is 17 amino acids long. Germline V lookup: CDR1 LGHDT, CDR2 YNNKEL (reference sequence). The ends were cut back, 1 base at V and 1 base at J, with 16 bases in the middle. CDR3 region: CASSQVATALIQETQYF. The CDR3 DNA reads as TGTGCCAGCAGCCAAGTGGCGACAGCTCTTATCCAAGAGACCCAGTACTTC.

The chain has TRBV9 and TRBJ2-1; a weak D match, TRBD1 (7 bases). The germline gives CDR1 SGDLS, CDR2 YYNGEE. Trimming cost V 6 bases and J 9 bases, with 19 bases left between them. There are 14 residues in the CDR3. As DNA, the CDR3 is TGTGCCAGCAACTTACCGGGGCAGGGGGGTGAGCAGTTCTTC. This sequence encodes CASNLPGQGGEQFF. The whole variable domain, filled in from reference TRBV9 and TRBJ2-1, reads DSGVTQTPKHLITATGQRVTLRCSPRSGDLSVYWYQQSLDQGLQFLIQYYNGEERAKGNILERFSAQQFPDLHSELNLSSLELGDSALYFCASNLPGQGGEQFFGPGTRLTVL.

The rearrangement links TRBV7-9 to TRBJ2-2, with no clear D. V was trimmed by 5 bases and J by 1 base, leaving 2 bases between them. This CDR3 has 12 amino acids. CDR1 and CDR2 (germline): SEHNR, FQNEAQ (reference sequence). The CDR3 nucleotides are TGTGCCAGCAGCGAGAACACCGGGGAGCTGTTTTTT. Amino acids: CASSENTGELFF.

V and J are TRBV19 and TRBJ2-7; D call uncertain. The CDR3 spans 13 residues. Trimming cost V 2 bases and J 1 base, with 6 bases left between them. Per the germline V gene, CDR1 is LNHDA and CDR2 is SQIVND (reference sequence). The CDR3 sequence: CASSISSSYEQYF. CDR3 in DNA: TGTGCCAGTAGTATATCGAGTTCCTACGAGCAGTACTTC.

This chain links TRBV28 with TRBJ2-1; D ambiguous. The V gene's germline CDR1 is MDHEN and CDR2 SYDVKM. Trimming shortened V by 3 bases and J by 4 bases, and 7 bases separated the two germline ends. The CDR3 is 13 amino acids. Here the CDR3 DNA reads TGTGCCAGCAGTTTGGCTCAGTACAATGAGCAGTTCTTC. As protein: CASSLAQYNEQFF.

CDR3 nucleotides: TGTGCCAGCAGCCCCCCTACGACCAATGAGCAGTTCTTC. Residues: CASSPPTTNEQFF. The V call is TRBV28, the J call TRBJ2-1; D unresolved. Germline CDR1 MDHEN, CDR2 SYDVKM. The CDR3 runs to 13 residues. Trimming pared 6 bases from V and 6 bases from J, leaving 12 bases between.

This chain uses TRBV7-3 with TRBJ2-5; D gene uncertain. The CDR3 covers 13 residues. Trimming removed 5 bases from V and 5 bases from J, with 12 bases in between. Germline CDR1 SGHTA, CDR2 FQGTGA. CDR3 sequence: CASSRGARETQYF. CDR3 DNA: TGTGCCAGCAGCCGCGGAGCCCGGGAGACCCAGTACTTC. The complete variable domain, with remaining parts taken from reference TRBV7-3 and TRBJ2-5, reads GAGVSQTPSNKVTEKGKYVELRCDPISGHTALYWYRQSLGQGPEFLIYFQGTGAADDSGLPNDRFFAVRPEGSVSTLKIQRTERGDSAVYLCASSRGARETQYFGPGTRLLVL.

This clone occurred once. This same CDR3 is encoded by further DNA sequences in the sample. The chain carries TRBV7-3 and TRBJ1-1; D remains unclear. The germline V and J ends were trimmed by 1 base and 0 bases, with 6 bases remaining between them. Germline CDR1 and CDR2: SGHTA and FQGTGA. This CDR3 contains 14 residues. The DNA of the CDR3 is TGTGCCAGCAGCTTAAGCGGTATGAACACTGAAGCTTTCTTT. It translates to CASSLSGMNTEAFF.

J is TRBJ2-1 and V is TRBV9; D unresolved. Germline V gene data show CDR1 as SGDLS and CDR2 as YYNGEE. This CDR3 has 15 amino acids. Trimming removed 0 bases from V and 1 base from J, with 8 bases in between. In nucleotides, the CDR3 is TGTGCCAGCAGCGTAGAAGGGATTTCCTACAATGAGCAGTTCTTC. Its protein product is CASSVEGISYNEQFF.

This sequence joins TRBV5-1 and TRBJ2-1, with D tentatively TRBD2 (6 bases). CDR3 length equals 18 residues. Germline CDR1 reads SGHRS; CDR2 reads YFSETQ. V was clipped by 1 base and J by 0 bases, with 17 bases between them. The CDR3 spells CASSLQMGGTSSYNEQFF. In nucleotides, the CDR3 is TGCGCCAGCAGCTTGCAAATGGGAGGTACGAGCTCCTACAATGAGCAGTTCTTC.

This clone was found once. The V call is TRBV18, the J call TRBJ1-2; D is uncertain. With 3 bases removed from V and 8 bases from J, the gap between germline ends came to 13 bases. Germline assignment: CDR1 KGHSH and CDR2 LQKENI. CDR3 length: 13 amino acids. The CDR3 region is CASSPPRPGGYTF. CDR3 in DNA: TGTGCCAGCTCACCCCCTAGACCTGGCGGCTACACCTTC.